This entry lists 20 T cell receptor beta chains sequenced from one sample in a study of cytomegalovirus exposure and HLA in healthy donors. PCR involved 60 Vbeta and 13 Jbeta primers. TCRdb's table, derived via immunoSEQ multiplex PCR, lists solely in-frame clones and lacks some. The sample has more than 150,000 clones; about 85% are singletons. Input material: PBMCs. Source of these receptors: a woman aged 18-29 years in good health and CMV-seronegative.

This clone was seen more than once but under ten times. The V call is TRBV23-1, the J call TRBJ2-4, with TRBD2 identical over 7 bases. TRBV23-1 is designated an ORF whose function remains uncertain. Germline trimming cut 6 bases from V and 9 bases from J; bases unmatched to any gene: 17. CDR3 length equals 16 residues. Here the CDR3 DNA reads TGCGCCAGCAGGGCCCTGGGCGGGAGTCGTCTGGGCATTCAGTACTTC. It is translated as CASRALGGSRLGIQYF.

The CDR3 sequence is CASSFTGANVLTF. CDR3 sequence (DNA): TGTGCCAGCAGCTTTACTGGGGCCAACGTCCTGACTTTC. The chain uses TRBV7-3 and TRBJ2-6; no clear D gene. The germline V gene has CDR1 SGHTA and CDR2 FQGTGA. This CDR3 has 13 residues. V was trimmed by 3 bases and J by 2 bases, leaving 2 bases between them.

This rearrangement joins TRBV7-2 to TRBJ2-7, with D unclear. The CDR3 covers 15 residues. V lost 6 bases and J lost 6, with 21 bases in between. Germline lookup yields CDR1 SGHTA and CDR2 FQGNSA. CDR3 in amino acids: CASRYSTTGTREQYF. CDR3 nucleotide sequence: TGTGCCAGCAGATACTCGACAACCGGCACCCGCGAGCAGTACTTC.

The CDR3, as DNA: TGTGCCAGTAGAAGACAGGGGGGTGCCGATCAGCCCCAGCATTTT. Residues: CASRRQGGADQPQHF. The genes are TRBV19 and TRBJ1-5, with 9 positions matching TRBD1. Germline CDR1 LNHDA, CDR2 SQIVND (reference sequence). V shed 6 bases, J shed 5 bases, and the junction held 8 bases outside the gene matches. The CDR3 length is 15 residues.

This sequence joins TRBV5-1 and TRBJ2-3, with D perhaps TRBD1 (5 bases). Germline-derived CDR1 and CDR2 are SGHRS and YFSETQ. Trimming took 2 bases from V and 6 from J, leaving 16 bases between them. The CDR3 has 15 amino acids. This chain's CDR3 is CASSFEGASGDTQYF. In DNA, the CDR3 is TGCGCCAGCAGCTTTGAAGGGGCCTCCGGGGATACGCAGTATTTT.

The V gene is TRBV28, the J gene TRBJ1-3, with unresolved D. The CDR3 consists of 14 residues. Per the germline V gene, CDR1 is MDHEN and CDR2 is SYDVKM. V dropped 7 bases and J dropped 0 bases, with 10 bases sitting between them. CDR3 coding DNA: TGTGCCAGCACCCCACCAGGCTCTGGAAACACCATATATTTT. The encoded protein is CASTPPGSGNTIYF.

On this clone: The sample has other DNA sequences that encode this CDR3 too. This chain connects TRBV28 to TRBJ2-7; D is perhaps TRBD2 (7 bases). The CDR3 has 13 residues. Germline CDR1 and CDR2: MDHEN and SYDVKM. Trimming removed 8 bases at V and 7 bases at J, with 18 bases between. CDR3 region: CASGWTGGWEQYF. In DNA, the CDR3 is TGTGCCAGCGGGTGGACGGGGGGCTGGGAGCAGTACTTC. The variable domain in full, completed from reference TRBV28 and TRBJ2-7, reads DVKVTQSSRYLVKRTGEKVFLECVQDMDHENMFWYRQDPGLGLRLIYFSYDVKMKEKGDIPEGYSVSREKKERFSLILESASTNQTSMYLCASGWTGGWEQYFGPGTRLTVT.

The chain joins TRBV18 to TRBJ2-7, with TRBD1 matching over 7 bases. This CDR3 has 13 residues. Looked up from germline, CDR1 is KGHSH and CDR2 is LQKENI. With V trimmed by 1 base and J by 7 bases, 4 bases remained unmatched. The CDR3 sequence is CASSPQTGQEQYF. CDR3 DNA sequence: TGTGCCAGCTCACCACAGACAGGGCAAGAGCAGTACTTC.

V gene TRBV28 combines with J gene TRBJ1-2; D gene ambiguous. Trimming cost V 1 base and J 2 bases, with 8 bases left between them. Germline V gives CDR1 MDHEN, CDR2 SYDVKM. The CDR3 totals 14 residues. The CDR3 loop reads CASSLSWRNYGYTF. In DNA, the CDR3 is TGTGCCAGCAGTTTATCATGGCGGAACTATGGCTACACCTTC.

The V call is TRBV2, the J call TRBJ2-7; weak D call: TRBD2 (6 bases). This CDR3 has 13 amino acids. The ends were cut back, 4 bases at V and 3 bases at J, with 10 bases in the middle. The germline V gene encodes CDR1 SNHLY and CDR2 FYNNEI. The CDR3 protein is CASSGLASYEQYF. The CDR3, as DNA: TGTGCCAGCAGTGGCCTAGCGAGCTACGAGCAGTACTTC.

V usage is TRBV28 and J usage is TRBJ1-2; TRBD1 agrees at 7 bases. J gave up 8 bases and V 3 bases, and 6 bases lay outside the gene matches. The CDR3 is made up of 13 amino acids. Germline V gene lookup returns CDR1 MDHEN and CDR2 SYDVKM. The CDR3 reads CASSFAGGNGYTF. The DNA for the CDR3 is TGTGCCAGCAGTTTCGCAGGGGGTAACGGCTACACCTTC.

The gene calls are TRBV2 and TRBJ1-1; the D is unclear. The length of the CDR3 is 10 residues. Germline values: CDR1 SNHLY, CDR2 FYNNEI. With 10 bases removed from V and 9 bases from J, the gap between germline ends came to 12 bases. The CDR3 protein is CATFGSQAFF. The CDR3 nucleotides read TGTGCCACTTTCGGGTCCCAAGCTTTCTTT.

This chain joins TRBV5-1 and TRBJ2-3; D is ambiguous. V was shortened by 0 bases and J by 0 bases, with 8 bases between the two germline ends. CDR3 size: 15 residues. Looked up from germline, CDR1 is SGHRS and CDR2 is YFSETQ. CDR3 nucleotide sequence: TGCGCCAGCAGCTTGGAAGCGCTTAGCACAGATACGCAGTATTTT. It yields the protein CASSLEALSTDTQYF.

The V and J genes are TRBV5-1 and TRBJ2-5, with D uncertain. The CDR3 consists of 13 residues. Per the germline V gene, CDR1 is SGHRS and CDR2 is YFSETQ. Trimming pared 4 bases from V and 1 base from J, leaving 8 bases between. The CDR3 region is CASSVTGQETQYF. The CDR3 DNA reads TGCGCCAGCAGCGTCACGGGCCAAGAGACCCAGTACTTC.

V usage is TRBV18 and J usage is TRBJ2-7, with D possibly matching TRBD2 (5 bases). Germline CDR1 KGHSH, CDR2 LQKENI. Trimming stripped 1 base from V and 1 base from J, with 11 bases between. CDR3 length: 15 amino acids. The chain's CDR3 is CASSPRAGGSYEQYF. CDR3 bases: TGTGCCAGCTCACCACGGGCGGGCGGGTCCTACGAGCAGTACTTC.

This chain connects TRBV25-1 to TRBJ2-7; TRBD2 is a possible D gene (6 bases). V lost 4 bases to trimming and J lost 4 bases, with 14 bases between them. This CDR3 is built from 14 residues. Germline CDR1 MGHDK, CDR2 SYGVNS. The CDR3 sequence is CASSAPGRGYEQYF. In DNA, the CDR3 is TGTGCCAGCAGTGCCCCGGGCCGGGGGTACGAGCAGTACTTC.

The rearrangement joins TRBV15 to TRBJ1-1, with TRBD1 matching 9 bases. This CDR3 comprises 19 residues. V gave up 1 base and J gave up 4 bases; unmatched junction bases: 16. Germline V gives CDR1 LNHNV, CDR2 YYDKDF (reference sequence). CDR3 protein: CATSRAHFYRGLSGTEAFF. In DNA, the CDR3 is TGTGCCACCAGCAGAGCCCACTTTTACAGGGGGCTAAGTGGCACTGAAGCTTTCTTT.

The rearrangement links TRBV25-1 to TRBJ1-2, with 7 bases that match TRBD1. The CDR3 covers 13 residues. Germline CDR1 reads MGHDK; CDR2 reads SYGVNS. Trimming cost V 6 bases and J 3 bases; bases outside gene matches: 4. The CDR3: CASRTGDDYGYTF. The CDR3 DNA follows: TGTGCCAGCAGAACAGGGGACGACTATGGCTACACCTTC.

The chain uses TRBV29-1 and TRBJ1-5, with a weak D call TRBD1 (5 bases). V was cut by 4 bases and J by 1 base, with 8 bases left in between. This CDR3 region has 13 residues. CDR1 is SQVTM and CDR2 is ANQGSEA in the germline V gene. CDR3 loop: CSVGRGSNQPQHF. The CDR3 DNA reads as TGCAGCGTTGGTCGGGGGAGCAATCAGCCCCAGCATTTT.

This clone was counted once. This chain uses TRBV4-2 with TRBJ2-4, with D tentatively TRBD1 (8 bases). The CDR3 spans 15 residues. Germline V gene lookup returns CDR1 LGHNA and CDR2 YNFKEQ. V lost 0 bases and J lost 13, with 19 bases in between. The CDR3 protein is CASSQDRGGDRLQYF. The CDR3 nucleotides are TGTGCCAGCAGCCAAGATCGAGGGGGGGACAGGCTCCAGTACTTC.